Reported below is one T cell receptor (beta chain). Its cognate antigen is unknown. This specimen comes from a study of T-cell reconstitution after alpha-beta-depleted transplantation in children. TCRbeta library construction was performed incorporating unique molecular identifiers. TCRdb analysed the PCR reads with MiXCR anew, one entry per CDR3 protein. This table holds fewer than 550,000 distinct CDR3 sequences, 15% to 20% found once. Germline CDR1 reads MDHEN; CDR2 reads SYDVKM. V lost 5 bases, J lost 7 bases, and 6 bases stayed unmatched. There are 14 residues in the CDR3. Findings of the study overall: In patients about two months after transplant, alpha-beta T cells reportedly arose from several hundred expanded graft clones. Diversity and T-cell counts at one year after transplant derived mostly from new T cells. Surviving thymic progenitors and recipient T cells were the source of high TCRbeta diversity at day 60 in some patients.

The sequenced sample was PBMCs, mostly from graft donor cells, obtained 360 days after TCRalphabeta/CD19-depleted stem cell transplant. The gene calls are TRBV28 and TRBJ2-1; TRBD2 aligns across 9 bases. The sequence came from a boy younger than two who had a stem cell transplant for Wiskott-Aldrich syndrome, so the T cells may come from the graft donor. The DNA for the CDR3 is TGTGCCAGCAGTGACTACGGACTAGCGAATGAGCAGTTCTTC. Protein sequence: CASSDYGLANEQFF. Using reference TRBV28 and TRBJ2-1 for the parts outside the CDR3, the full variable domain is DVKVTQSSRYLVKRTGEKVFLECVQDMDHENMFWYRQDPGLGLRLIYFSYDVKMKEKGDIPEGYSVSREKKERFSLILESASTNQTSMYLCASSDYGLANEQFFGPGTRLTVL.